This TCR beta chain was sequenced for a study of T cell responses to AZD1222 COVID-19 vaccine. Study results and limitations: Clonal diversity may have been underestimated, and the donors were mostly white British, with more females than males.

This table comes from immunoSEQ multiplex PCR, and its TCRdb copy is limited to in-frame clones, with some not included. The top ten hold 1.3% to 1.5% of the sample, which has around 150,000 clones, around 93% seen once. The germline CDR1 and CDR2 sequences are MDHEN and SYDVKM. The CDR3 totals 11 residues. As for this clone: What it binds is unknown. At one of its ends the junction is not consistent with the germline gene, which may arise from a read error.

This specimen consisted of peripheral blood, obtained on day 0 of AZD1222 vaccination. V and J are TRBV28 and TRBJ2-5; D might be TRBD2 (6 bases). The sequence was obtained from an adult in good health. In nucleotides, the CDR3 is TGTGCCAGCAGTTTAGGGAGGATAAGTAACTTC. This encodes CASSLGRISNF.